Listed below are T cell receptor beta chains from one sample, sequenced in a study of T-cell memory formation after mild COVID-19. TCRdb reprocessed the 5' RACE reads with MiXCR, giving one entry per CDR3 protein. The profile shows a few hundred thousand distinct CDR3 sequences, roughly 25% of them singletons. Sequenced sample: PBMCs or a T cell subset sorted from them (not recorded which). These receptors were taken from an adult woman who had mild COVID-19 (a few samples of this study predate the infection). Cell type and time point are not known. Both conserved end residues are part of each CDR3. D genes are given only for firm matches. A row's size may be missing; if present it is once, few, many or a size class.

>TRBV12-3/TRBV12-4|TRBD1|TRBJ1-2|.
CASGYRGGNYGYTF
TGTGCCAGCGGATACAGGGGAGGCAACTATGGCTACACCTTC
>TRBV2|.|TRBJ1-2|few
CASSPRGMWGYTF
TGTGCCAGCAGTCCCCGGGGTATGTGGGGCTACACCTTC
>TRBV6-5|TRBD2|TRBJ2-1|few
CASSHLTGTSHVEQFF
TGTGCCAGCAGCCACTTAACCGGGACTAGTCATGTGGAGCAGTTCTTC
>TRBV29-1|.|TRBJ2-1|.
CSVVGMQAIPYNEQFF
TGCAGCGTTGTGGGGATGCAGGCAATTCCATACAATGAGCAGTTCTTC
>TRBV20-1|TRBD2|TRBJ2-7|few
CSARDLAGGYEQYF
TGCAGTGCTAGAGACCTAGCGGGTGGCTACGAGCAGTACTTC
>TRBV20-1|TRBD2|TRBJ2-3|.
CSAEREPMRDTQYF
TGCAGTGCTGAGCGGGAGCCGATGAGAGATACGCAGTATTTT
>TRBV5-4|.|TRBJ2-5|few
CASSATTGPLETQYF
TGTGCCAGCAGCGCGACAACAGGGCCCCTAGAGACCCAGTACTTC
>TRBV12-3/TRBV12-4|TRBD1|TRBJ1-2|.
CASSSTGTVDYGYTF
TGTGCCAGCAGTTCAACCGGGACAGTTGACTATGGCTACACCTTC
>TRBV7-6|TRBD2|TRBJ2-3|few
CASSARLAGGTDTQYF
TGTGCCAGCAGCGCCAGACTAGCGGGGGGAACAGATACGCAGTATTTT
>TRBV10-3|.|TRBJ1-6|few
CAISQNLGGSPLHF
TGTGCCATCAGTCAGAACCTCGGAGGTTCACCCCTCCACTTT
>TRBV5-4|.|TRBJ1-1|.
CASSLRDTGTEAFF
TGTGCCAGCAGCTTGAGGGACACGGGCACTGAAGCTTTCTTT
>TRBV29-1|.|TRBJ2-7|.
CSVEVNKDSSYEQYF
TGCAGCGTTGAAGTAAATAAGGACAGCTCCTACGAGCAGTACTTC
>TRBV5-6|.|TRBJ2-5|.
CASSSYGVSAPRSIETQYF
TGTGCCAGCAGCTCCTACGGGGTTTCAGCGCCCCGTTCAATTGAGACCCAGTACTTC
>TRBV6-5|.|TRBJ2-3|.
CASKVGRGPSTDTQYF
TGTGCCAGCAAAGTGGGACGGGGTCCTAGCACAGATACGCAGTATTTT
>TRBV12-3/TRBV12-4|TRBD1|TRBJ2-7|few
CASSIYPGGEQYF
TGTGCCAGCAGTATATACCCAGGGGGCGAGCAGTACTTC
>TRBV12-3/TRBV12-4|.|TRBJ2-5|many
CASSLKGETQYF
TGCGCCAGCAGCTTGAAGGGGGAGACCCAGTACTTC
>TRBV6-6|TRBD2|TRBJ2-7|.
CASSYLTSGRAPSISYEQYF
TGTGCCAGCAGTTACTTGACTAGCGGGAGGGCCCCCTCCATCTCCTACGAGCAGTACTTC
>TRBV9|TRBD1|TRBJ2-1|.
CASSGGQNNEQFF
TGTGCCAGCAGCGGGGGACAGAACAATGAGCAGTTCTTC
>TRBV20-1|.|TRBJ1-5|.
CRSPHSNQPQHF
TGCAGATCGCCCCATAGCAATCAGCCCCAGCATTTT
>TRBV5-6|TRBD1|TRBJ1-1|.
CASSLMGQAHAAFF
TGTGCCAGCAGCTTAATGGGACAGGCCCATGCAGCTTTCTTT
>TRBV13|.|TRBJ2-7|few
CASSLGRWSEQYF
TGTGCCAGCAGCTTAGGGCGTTGGAGCGAGCAGTACTTC
>TRBV20-1|TRBD2|TRBJ2-1|.
CSARDLGTAGVSEQFF
TGCAGTGCTAGAGATTTGGGCACCGCGGGGGTATCTGAGCAGTTCTTC
>TRBV14|.|TRBJ2-2|few
CASSQVDGGELFF
TGTGCCAGCAGCCAAGTCGATGGCGGGGAGCTGTTTTTT
>TRBV12-3/TRBV12-4|TRBD1|TRBJ2-1|few
CASSSPDRVAYNEQFF
TGTGCCAGCAGTTCCCCGGACAGGGTCGCCTACAATGAGCAGTTCTTC
>TRBV20-1|TRBD1|TRBJ2-2|few
CSARVAGGLTGELFF
TGCAGTGCTAGAGTGGCAGGGGGCTTGACCGGGGAGCTGTTTTTT
>TRBV7-9|TRBD2|TRBJ2-3|.
CASSLAHQAGEPGAADTQYF
TGTGCCAGCAGCTTAGCGCATCAAGCGGGAGAACCCGGGGCGGCAGATACGCAGTATTTT
>TRBV7-6|.|TRBJ2-7|few
CASSSLGGQTPYEQYF
TGTGCCAGCAGCTCCCTCGGGGGTCAGACCCCCTACGAGCAGTACTTC
>TRBV24-1|TRBD1|TRBJ1-6|.
CEKGRGRSPLHF
TGTGAAAAGGGCAGGGGGCGATCACCCCTCCACTTT
>TRBV25-1|.|TRBJ2-1|few
CASSALEETYNEQFF
TGTGCCAGCAGTGCCCTAGAGGAGACCTACAATGAGCAGTTCTTC
>TRBV5-5|TRBD1|TRBJ2-5|few
CASSLDFRIQGAKETQYF
TGTGCCAGCAGCTTGGATTTCAGGATACAGGGGGCAAAAGAGACCCAGTACTTC
>TRBV24-1|.|TRBJ2-4|.
CATSDPRLAKNIQYF
TGTGCCACCAGTGACCCCCGACTAGCCAAAAACATTCAGTACTTC
>TRBV30|TRBD2|TRBJ2-1|few
CAWSGGLAGRYNEQFF
TGTGCCTGGAGTGGTGGACTAGCGGGAAGGTACAATGAGCAGTTCTTC
>TRBV6-1|TRBD2|TRBJ2-5|.
CASSEGDSGGLQETQYF
TGTGCCAGCAGTGAAGGGGATAGCGGGGGCCTACAAGAGACCCAGTACTTC
>TRBV6-2/TRBV6-3|TRBD1|TRBJ2-5|.
CASSPRETGFETQYF
TGTGCCAGCAGTCCCCGTGAGACAGGGTTTGAGACCCAGTACTTC
>TRBV12-3/TRBV12-4|.|TRBJ1-1|.
CASSFGQPMNTEAFF
TGTGCCAGCAGTTTTGGGCAGCCCATGAACACTGAAGCTTTCTTT
>TRBV7-9|.|TRBJ2-2|few
CASSLTRQESGELFF
TGTGCCAGCAGCTTAACTCGACAGGAATCTGGGGAGCTGTTTTTT
>TRBV7-6|.|TRBJ2-6|few
CASSRHFRGRANVLTF
TGTGCCAGCAGCCGACACTTCAGGGGTAGGGCCAACGTCCTGACTTTC
>TRBV6-2/TRBV6-3|TRBD2|TRBJ2-3|.
CASRPGGPVWYF
TGTGCCAGCAGACCGGGGGGGCCTGTTTGGTATTTT
>TRBV27|.|TRBJ2-5|.
CASSVGRAETQYF
TGTGCCAGCAGTGTAGGCCGGGCGGAGACCCAGTACTTC
>TRBV29-1|.|TRBJ2-7|few
CSVFFQTYEQYF
TGCAGCGTTTTTTTCCAGACCTACGAGCAGTACTTC
>TRBV7-9|.|TRBJ1-2|few
CASSLGREPSGYTF
TGTGCCAGCAGCTTAGGCAGGGAACCGTCCGGCTACACCTTC
>TRBV30|.|TRBJ2-7|.
CAWSVQVRTYEQYF
TGTGCCTGGAGTGTACAGGTTAGAACCTACGAGCAGTACTTC
>TRBV4-2|.|TRBJ2-7|.
CASSRTDSTYEQYF
TGTGCCAGCAGTCGTACGGACAGTACCTACGAGCAGTACTTC
>TRBV29-1|TRBD1|TRBJ2-1|few
CSVDTGQGGYNEQFF
TGCAGCGTTGACACCGGACAGGGGGGGTACAATGAGCAGTTCTTC
>TRBV12-3/TRBV12-4|TRBD2|TRBJ2-2|few
CASSLGLAGVPGELFF
TGTGCCAGCAGTCTCGGACTAGCGGGAGTTCCCGGGGAGCTGTTTTTT
>TRBV29-1|TRBD2|TRBJ2-1|few
CSVWTSEYNEQFF
TGCAGCGTGTGGACTAGCGAGTACAATGAGCAGTTCTTC